Each of the 12 T cell receptor beta chains below was sequenced from the same sample in a study of T cell responses to AZD1222 COVID-19 vaccine. TCRdb's table, derived via immunoSEQ multiplex PCR, lists solely in-frame clones and lacks some. This sample has about 180,000 clones, with approximately 92% found just once. This sample comprised peripheral blood, obtained 28 days after the second dose of the MenACWY control vaccine. The origin of the receptors is an adult who received the MenACWY meningococcal vaccine as a control.

The chain links TRBV28 to TRBJ1-5, with D possibly matching TRBD1 (6 bases). CDR1 is MDHEN and CDR2 is SYDVKM in the germline V gene. Trimming shortened V by 3 bases and J by 9 bases, and 12 bases separated the two germline ends. The CDR3 has 13 residues. CDR3 loop: CASSLGQRGPQHF. CDR3 DNA: TGTGCCAGCAGTTTGGGACAACGAGGGCCCCAGCATTTT.

J is TRBJ2-2 and V is TRBV5-1, with D uncertain. Germline V lookup: CDR1 SGHRS, CDR2 YFSETQ. The CDR3 consists of 12 residues. V shed 2 bases and J shed 6 bases, with 5 bases lying between them. Here the CDR3 DNA reads TGCGCCAGCAGCTTACCCCCCGGGGAGCTGTTTTTT. This translates into CASSLPPGELFF.

The genes are TRBV19 and TRBJ1-6; a weak D match, TRBD1 (6 bases). The CDR3 has 15 amino acids. CDR1 LNHDA and CDR2 SQIVND come from the germline V gene (reference sequence). The V end lost 3 bases, the J end lost 9 bases, and 15 bases lay between the germline ends. Here the CDR3 DNA reads TGTGCCAGTAGTATGACGGGACATCCAGGTTCACCCCTCCACTTT. It is translated as CASSMTGHPGSPLHF. Supplemented by reference TRBV19 and TRBJ1-6, the full variable domain reads DGGITQSPKYLFRKEGQNVTLSCEQNLNHDAMYWYRQDPGQGLRLIYYSQIVNDFQKGDIAEGYSVSREKKESFPLTVTSAQKNPTAFYLCASSMTGHPGSPLHFGNGTRLTVT.

The J gene is TRBJ2-5, the V gene TRBV19, with D perhaps being TRBD1 or TRBD2 (6 bases each). The CDR3 extends over 16 amino acids. V lost 0 bases to trimming and J lost 2 bases, with 13 bases between them. Germline CDR1 LNHDA, CDR2 SQIVND (reference sequence). The CDR3 sequence: CASSIDLTGRQETQYF. CDR3 DNA sequence: TGTGCCAGTAGTATAGATTTAACAGGGAGGCAAGAGACCCAGTACTTC.

The chain couples TRBV5-1 to TRBJ2-3, with a weak D call TRBD2 (6 bases). The CDR3 extends over 15 amino acids. Between the trimmed V and J ends, which lost 1 base and 11 bases, there was a span of 20 bases. Germline CDR1 and CDR2: SGHRS and YFSETQ. This CDR3 is CASSLRVTGEAVQYF. In nucleotides, the CDR3 is TGCGCCAGCAGCTTGAGGGTCACGGGGGAAGCCGTGCAGTATTTT.

The chain carries TRBV6-2 or TRBV6-3 and TRBJ1-2; tentative D call: TRBD1 (6 bases). This CDR3 spans 17 amino acids. With 2 bases removed from V and 4 bases from J, the gap between germline ends came to 20 bases. In germline, CDR1 is MNHEY, CDR2 SVGEGT. The CDR3 loop reads CASSYAFLGHRFYGYTF. The CDR3 DNA is TGTGCCAGCAGTTACGCCTTCTTGGGACACAGGTTCTATGGCTACACCTTC.

The chain uses TRBV20-1 and TRBJ2-5; D is uncertain. Trimming stripped 3 bases from V and 3 bases from J, with 11 bases between. Germline V gene sequence: CDR1 DFQATT, CDR2 SNEGSKA (reference sequence). The CDR3 is made up of 13 amino acids. The CDR3 here is CSASLARKETQYF. The CDR3 bases are TGCAGTGCTAGTCTGGCCAGGAAAGAGACCCAGTACTTC.

The CDR3 DNA is TGTGCCAGCTCACCTTCGGACAGGTTCTCCTACGAGCAGTACTTC. Protein sequence: CASSPSDRFSYEQYF. The chain employs TRBV18 and TRBJ2-7; 7 bases are shared with TRBD1. The germline V gene encodes CDR1 KGHSH and CDR2 LQKENI. The CDR3 loop spans 15 amino acids. The V and J ends lost 3 bases and 0 bases, in that order; junction bases with no gene match: 5. Supplemented by reference TRBV18 and TRBJ2-7, the full variable domain reads NAGVMQNPRHLVRRRGQEARLRCSPMKGHSHVYWYRQLPEEGLKFMVYLQKENIIDESGMPKERFSAEFPKEGPSILRIQQVVRGDSAAYFCASSPSDRFSYEQYFGPGTRLTVT.

V gene TRBV15 combines with J gene TRBJ1-1, with D possibly matching TRBD1 (6 bases). From germline, CDR1 is LNHNV and CDR2 YYDKDF (reference sequence). Trimming removed 0 bases at V and 11 bases at J, with 16 bases between. The CDR3 contains 14 residues. The CDR3 protein is CATSRDLRGAVAFF. The CDR3, as DNA: TGTGCCACCAGCAGAGATTTGAGGGGGGCAGTGGCTTTCTTT.

CDR3 nucleotides: TGTGCCAGCAGGCGGGGGATCGGGGGCGGTAGTAGCGCCAATGAGCAGTTCTTC. Its protein product is CASRRGIGGGSSANEQFF. This chain joins TRBV2 and TRBJ2-1; tentatively, D is TRBD2 (7 bases). The V end was cut by 6 bases, the J end by 6 bases, with 27 bases between. This CDR3 is 18 amino acids long. Germline lookup yields CDR1 SNHLY and CDR2 FYNNEI.

The V and J genes are TRBV7-2 and TRBJ1-4; D possibly corresponds to TRBD1 (5 bases). This CDR3 comprises 15 residues. Germline loops: CDR1 SGHTA, CDR2 FQGNSA. Trimming pared 5 bases from V and 8 bases from J, leaving 18 bases between. Here the CDR3 reads CASSPGGKGGEKLFF. The CDR3 coding sequence is TGTGCCAGCAGCCCGGGGGGGAAAGGAGGAGAAAAACTGTTTTTT.

The chain couples TRBV28 to TRBJ2-5, with D uncertain. V was clipped by 6 bases and J by 2 bases, with 1 base between them. The length of the CDR3 is 10 residues. Germline loops: CDR1 MDHEN, CDR2 SYDVKM. The CDR3 bases are TGTGCCAGCAGGCAAGAGACCCAGTACTTC. Translation gives CASRQETQYF.